These T cell receptor beta chains were read from a single sample in a study of cytomegalovirus exposure and HLA in healthy donors. Sequenced by immunoSEQ multiplex PCR; TCRdb stores in-frame clones only, minus some. The table lists about 130,000 clones, around four fifths of them singletons. What was sequenced was PBMCs. The receptors stem from a human donor in good health. The CDR3 runs from the conserved cysteine through the conserved F or W. The D gene is left open where the match is weak. For some rows the clone size is stated as once, few or many, or as a class when expanded; others skip it.

abundance	len	d_gene	v_gene	j_gene	CDR3nt	CDR3aa
.	16	TRBD2	TRBV4-2	TRBJ2-1	TGTGCCAGCAGCCAAATCCGAGGGGCAGCGGGGAATGAGCAGTTCTTC	CASSQIRGAAGNEQFF
.	13	TRBD2	TRBV2	TRBJ2-7	TGTGCCAGCAGGGTAGCGGGGGGGGAGGAGCAGTACTTC	CASRVAGGEEQYF
.	14	TRBD1	TRBV6-5	TRBJ1-1	TGTGCCAGCAGTTACTCGACAGGGAATAATGAAGCTTTCTTT	CASSYSTGNNEAFF
.	13	.	TRBV6-4	TRBJ2-3	TGTGCCAGCAGTGCAAATAACGGGGGTACGCAGTATTTT	CASSANNGGTQYF
once	15	.	TRBV5-1	TRBJ2-7	TGCGCCAGCAGCTCGTGGGGGCTGAAAGATTACGAGCAGTACTTC	CASSSWGLKDYEQYF
.	13	.	TRBV28	TRBJ1-5	TGTGCCAGCAGTTTTGGAGGTAACAAGCCCCAGCATTTT	CASSFGGNKPQHF
.	16	.	TRBV27	TRBJ2-1	TGTGCCAGCAGACTTAAGGGGTTAAGCTCCTACAATGAGCAGTTCTTC	CASRLKGLSSYNEQFF
.	15	.	TRBV19	TRBJ1-6	TGTGCCAGTAGTACACCAACAGGGCGCAATTCACCCCTCCACTTT	CASSTPTGRNSPLHF
.	13	.	TRBV7-6	TRBJ2-7	TGTGCCAGCAGCGCGGACAGCTCCTACGAGCAGTACTTC	CASSADSSYEQYF
.	14	.	TRBV6-1	TRBJ2-1	TGTGCCAGCAGTGGAGTGGAGGGCTTTGGGGAGCAGTTCTTC	CASSGVEGFGEQFF
.	18	.	TRBV18	TRBJ2-1	TGTGCCAGCTCACCATTTGATAGCGGAGAAAGCTCCTACAATGAGCAGTTCTTC	CASSPFDSGESSYNEQFF
.	12	.	TRBV11-2	TRBJ2-3	TGTGCCAGCAGCTCTGCGGCAGATACGCAGTATTTT	CASSSAADTQYF
.	16	.	TRBV19	TRBJ1-1	TGTGCCAGTAGTATAATACGGAGGGCCTCGGGCACTGAAGCTTTCTTT	CASSIIRRASGTEAFF
.	11	.	TRBV20-1	TRBJ1-2	TGCAGTGCTCCCCGGGGGTATGGCTACACCTTC	CSAPRGYGYTF
few	14	TRBD1	TRBV5-1	TRBJ1-1	TGCGCCAGCAGCGGGGGACAGATGAACACTGAAGCTTTCTTT	CASSGGQMNTEAFF
.	13	.	TRBV6-1	TRBJ1-1	TGTGCCAGCAGTGGTGAGTGGAACACTGAAGCTTTCTTT	CASSGEWNTEAFF
.	14	TRBD1	TRBV7-2	TRBJ2-1	TGTGCCAGCAGCTTAGGGACAGGATACAATGAGCAGTTCTTC	CASSLGTGYNEQFF
.	14	.	TRBV27	TRBJ2-5	TGTGCCAGCAGTTCTCCGGGTTCTAAAGAGACCCAGTACTTC	CASSSPGSKETQYF
medium-sized	14	.	TRBV6-8	TRBJ1-5	TGTGCCAGCAGTTGCAGAAACTACAATCAGCCCCAGCATTTT	CASSCRNYNQPQHF
.	14	.	TRBV5-1	TRBJ2-3	TGCGCCAGCAGCTTGGTTGCGGGAAGCGATACGCAGTATTTT	CASSLVAGSDTQYF
.	14	.	TRBV7-9	TRBJ2-2	TGTGCCAGCAGCTTCCTAGGGGGAACCGGGGAGCTGTTTTTT	CASSFLGGTGELFF
few	16	.	TRBV21-1	TRBJ2-7	TGTGCCAGCATCATGACCGGGACTAAACCCTCCTACGAGCAGTACTTC	CASIMTGTKPSYEQYF
.	15	TRBD1	TRBV5-1	TRBJ2-7	TGCGCCAGCAGCTTGGGGGGACAGGGTTCCTACGAGCAGTACTTC	CASSLGGQGSYEQYF
.	15	.	TRBV21-1	TRBJ2-7	TGTGCCAGCAGCAAACTCCGGGACAGGGGGTACGAGCAGTACTTC	CASSKLRDRGYEQYF
.	11	.	TRBV28	TRBJ1-3	TGTGCCACTTTGTCTGGAAACACCATATATTTT	CATLSGNTIYF
.	12	TRBD1	TRBV7-9	TRBJ2-2	TGTTCCACCGACAGGGCCACCGGGGAGCTGTTTTTT	CSTDRATGELFF
.	15	.	TRBV19	TRBJ2-5	TGTGCCAGTAGGCGCGGGGGCCGGTCCCAAGAGACCCAGTACTTC	CASRRGGRSQETQYF
.	17	TRBD1	TRBV5-4	TRBJ2-6	TGTGCCAGCAGCCCCGGACAGGGGAACTCTGGGGCCAACGTCCTGACTTTC	CASSPGQGNSGANVLTF
.	15	.	TRBV9	TRBJ2-7	TGTGCCAGCAGCGCGAGCAACAGGCCCCCCTACGAGCAGTACTTC	CASSASNRPPYEQYF
.	17	TRBD1	TRBV9	TRBJ2-2	TGTGCCAGCAGCGTACCCTCCGGACAGGCGAACACCGGGGAGCTGTTTTTT	CASSVPSGQANTGELFF
.	14	TRBD1	TRBV6-5	TRBJ1-1	TGTGCCAGCAGGACGACAGGGAGAGACACTGAAGCTTTCTTT	CASRTTGRDTEAFF
.	15	.	TRBV7-9	TRBJ2-1	TGTGCCAGCAGCGGACAGCGGGGCATATACAATGAGCAGTTCTTC	CASSGQRGIYNEQFF
.	17	TRBD1	TRBV27	TRBJ2-1	TGTGCCAGCAGTTTATCGTACCCTTTGGACAGGGGCGATGAGCAGTTCTTC	CASSLSYPLDRGDEQFF
.	15	TRBD1	TRBV9	TRBJ2-1	TGTGCCAGCAGCGCGCCGGGACAGGGTTTGGATGAGCAGTTCTTC	CASSAPGQGLDEQFF
.	14	.	TRBV11-3	TRBJ2-2	TGTGCCAGCAGCTTAGCCAGAGGCACCGGGGAGCTGTTTTTT	CASSLARGTGELFF
.	17	TRBD2	TRBV4-2	TRBJ2-5	TGTGCCAGCAGCCAAGGTTGGGTACTAGCGGGGCAAGAGACCCAGTACTTC	CASSQGWVLAGQETQYF
.	15	.	TRBV13	TRBJ1-1	TGTGCCAGCAGCCCAGAGGTCGGCCTGAACACTGAAGCTTTCTTT	CASSPEVGLNTEAFF